Reported below is one T cell receptor (beta chain). What it binds is unknown. The record originates from a study of cytomegalovirus exposure and HLA in healthy donors. The CDR3 consists of 17 residues. V dropped 5 bases and J dropped 1; count of bases not matched to a gene: 10. Germline CDR1 MDHEN, CDR2 SYDVKM. Study-level results: The study found most TCR sequences rare, yet found some public TCRs in many donors.

Here immunoSEQ multiplex PCR was the method, and the copy in TCRdb shows in-frame clones only, minus some. The sample carries over 200,000 clones, around 89% recorded once. V is TRBV28 and J is TRBJ1-5; TRBD1 aligns across 8 bases. The material sequenced was PBMCs. This clonotype was obtained from a young woman in good health and CMV-seronegative. The CDR3 DNA reads TGTGCCAGCAGTAGGCAGGGGGCCGGATTGAGCAATCAGCCCCAGCATTTT. This codes for CASSRQGAGLSNQPQHF.